What follows describes a single T cell receptor beta chain. No antigen is known for it. TCRdb re-called the 5' RACE reads with MiXCR, one entry per CDR3 protein. The sample holds 750,000 to 850,000 distinct CDR3 sequences, about an eighth seen once. This sample was taken from a study of CD8 T cells in ankylosing spondylitis. Whole-study results and caveats: Apparently characteristic of ankylosing spondylitis blood was a TCR beta motif (roughly eight highly homologous variants).

This receptor was obtained from a male donor with ankylosing spondylitis. Specimen: blood, either unsorted or a sorted T cell fraction (not recorded which).

The CDR3 nucleotides read TGTGCCAGCAGCTTAAGCGTCGGGGCGGGGTATGAGCAGTTCTTC. Translated, it gives CASSLSVGAGYEQFF. V and J are TRBV11-2 and TRBJ2-1; perhaps TRBD2 as D (6 bases). Trimming shortened V by 2 bases and J by 8 bases, and 16 bases separated the two germline ends. The CDR3 is 15 amino acids. Germline CDR1 SGHAT, CDR2 FQNNGV.